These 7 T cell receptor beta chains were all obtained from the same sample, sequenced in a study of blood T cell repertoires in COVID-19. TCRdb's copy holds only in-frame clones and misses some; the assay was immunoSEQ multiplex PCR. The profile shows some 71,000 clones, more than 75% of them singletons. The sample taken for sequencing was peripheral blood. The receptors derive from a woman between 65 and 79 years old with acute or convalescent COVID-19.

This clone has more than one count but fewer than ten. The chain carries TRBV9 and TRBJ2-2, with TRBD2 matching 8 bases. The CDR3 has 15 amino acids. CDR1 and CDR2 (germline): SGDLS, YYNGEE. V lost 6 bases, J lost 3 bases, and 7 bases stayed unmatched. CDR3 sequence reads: CASTLGLEDTGELFF. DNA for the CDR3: TGTGCCAGCACCCTGGGACTAGAGGACACCGGGGAGCTGTTTTTT.

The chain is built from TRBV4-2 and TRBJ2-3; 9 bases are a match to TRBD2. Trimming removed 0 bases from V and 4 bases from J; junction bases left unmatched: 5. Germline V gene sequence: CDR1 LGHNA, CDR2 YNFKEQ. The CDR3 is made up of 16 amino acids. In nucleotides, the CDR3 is TGTGCCAGCAGCCAAGATGCGGGAGGGGCTTCAGATACGCAGTATTTT. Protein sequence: CASSQDAGGASDTQYF.

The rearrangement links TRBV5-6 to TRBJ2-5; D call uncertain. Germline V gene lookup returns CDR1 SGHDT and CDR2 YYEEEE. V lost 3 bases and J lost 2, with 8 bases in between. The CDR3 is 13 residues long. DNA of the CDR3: TGTGCCAGCAGCTCACTGAATCAAGAGACCCAGTACTTC. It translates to CASSSLNQETQYF.

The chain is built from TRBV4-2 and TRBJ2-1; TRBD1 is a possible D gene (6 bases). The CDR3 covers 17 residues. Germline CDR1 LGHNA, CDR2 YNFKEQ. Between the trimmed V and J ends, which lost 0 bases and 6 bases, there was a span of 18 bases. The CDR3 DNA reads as TGTGCCAGCAGCCAAGATCTGGGGGCTGGGGTCTCCAATGAGCAGTTCTTC. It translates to CASSQDLGAGVSNEQFF.

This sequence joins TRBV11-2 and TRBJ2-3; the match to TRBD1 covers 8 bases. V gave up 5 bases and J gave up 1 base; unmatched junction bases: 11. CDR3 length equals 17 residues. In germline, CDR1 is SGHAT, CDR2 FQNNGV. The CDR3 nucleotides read TGTGCCAGCAGCCAAGCCGGCCCGGGACAGGGCACAGATACGCAGTATTTT. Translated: CASSQAGPGQGTDTQYF.

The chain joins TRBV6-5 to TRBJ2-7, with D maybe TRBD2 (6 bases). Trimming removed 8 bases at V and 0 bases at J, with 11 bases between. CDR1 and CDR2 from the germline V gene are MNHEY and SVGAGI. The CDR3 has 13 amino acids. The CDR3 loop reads CASPRDFSYEQYF. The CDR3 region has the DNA TGTGCCAGCCCTCGGGACTTCTCCTACGAGCAGTACTTC.

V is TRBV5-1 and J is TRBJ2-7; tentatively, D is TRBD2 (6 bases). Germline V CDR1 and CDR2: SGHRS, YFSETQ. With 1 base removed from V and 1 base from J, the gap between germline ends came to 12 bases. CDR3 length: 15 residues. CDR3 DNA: TGCGCCAGCAGCTTGAAGGAGGGGCGATCCTACGAGCAGTACTTC. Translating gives CASSLKEGRSYEQYF.